This TCR beta chain derives from a study of blood T cell repertoires in COVID-19. Authors' analysis steps: Reference gene primer amplification in the assay estimated nucleated cell counts. Sequenced by immunoSEQ multiplex PCR; TCRdb stores in-frame clones only, minus some. That table is the source of V, J and clone size, and D and trimming were worked out from the DNA. The data contain hundreds of thousands of clones, roughly 87% of them singletons. This CDR3 contains 15 residues. Per the germline V gene, CDR1 is MNHEY and CDR2 is SVGAGI. The V end was cut by 8 bases, the J end by 1 base, with 17 bases between.

The V call is TRBV6-5, the J call TRBJ1-1; D might be TRBD1 (5 bases). This receptor was taken from a woman aged 40 to 49 who had recovered from COVID-19. Sequenced: PBMCs or T cells enriched from blood (not recorded which). The CDR3 region has the DNA TGTGCCAGCTTGAGGGACTCCAGAGCGAACACTGAAGCTTTCTTT. Its protein is CASLRDSRANTEAFF.